These T cell receptor beta chains were read from a single sample in a study of blood T cell repertoires in COVID-19. Repertoires were generated with immunoSEQ multiplex PCR, while TCRdb's copy carries only in-frame clones and drops some. The table includes about 35,000 clones, around 83% detected once. Sequenced sample: peripheral blood. The origin of the receptors is a man aged 55 to 69 with active or convalescent COVID-19. The CDR3 runs from the conserved cysteine through the conserved F or W. Fields, in order: clone size, J gene, V gene, D gene, CDR3 DNA, CDR3 protein. A D gene is named only where the DNA matches it firmly. Expanded clones are given a class, and other clones once, few, many or no size at all.

clone_size: .
j_call: TRBJ2-3
v_call: TRBV6-5
d_call: .
cdr3_nt: TGTGCCAGCAGTAACCGGAGGGTGGATACGCAGTATTTT
cdr3_aa: CASSNRRVDTQYF

clone_size: .
j_call: TRBJ1-2
v_call: TRBV5-4
d_call: .
cdr3_nt: TGTGCCAGCAGCGCAAAGACAGATACCCATGGCTACACCTTC
cdr3_aa: CASSAKTDTHGYTF

clone_size: .
j_call: TRBJ2-1
v_call: TRBV7-2
d_call: TRBD1
cdr3_nt: TGTGCCAGCAGCACCGAGGACAGGATGAAATACAATGAGCAGTTCTTC
cdr3_aa: CASSTEDRMKYNEQFF

clone_size: .
j_call: TRBJ1-2
v_call: TRBV28
d_call: TRBD1
cdr3_nt: TGTGCCAGCAGTTTCTGGACAGGGTATGGCTACACCTTC
cdr3_aa: CASSFWTGYGYTF

clone_size: .
j_call: TRBJ1-2
v_call: TRBV10-1
d_call: .
cdr3_nt: TGCGCCAGCAGTGAACAGGCTAACTATGGCTACACCTTC
cdr3_aa: CASSEQANYGYTF

clone_size: .
j_call: TRBJ2-2
v_call: TRBV4-1
d_call: TRBD1
cdr3_nt: TGCGCCAGCAGCCCCAGACAGGGTTTGGGCACCGGGGAGCTGTTTTTT
cdr3_aa: CASSPRQGLGTGELFF

clone_size: .
j_call: TRBJ1-1
v_call: TRBV5-1
d_call: TRBD1
cdr3_nt: TGCGCCAGCAGCCCCGGACAGGGAGCGGCGTCGGGTGAAGCTTTCTTT
cdr3_aa: CASSPGQGAASGEAFF

clone_size: .
j_call: TRBJ1-1
v_call: TRBV7-9
d_call: TRBD1
cdr3_nt: TGTGCCAGCAGCCCCGGACAGGGGGCTCGATGGACTGAAGCTTTCTTT
cdr3_aa: CASSPGQGARWTEAFF

clone_size: .
j_call: TRBJ1-6
v_call: TRBV18
d_call: .
cdr3_nt: TGTGCCAGCTGGACGGGAGGTAATTCACCCCTCCACTTT
cdr3_aa: CASWTGGNSPLHF

clone_size: .
j_call: TRBJ2-2
v_call: TRBV19
d_call: TRBD2
cdr3_nt: TGTGCCAGTAGTATCGGAGGGACTATCCCCGGGGAGCTGTTTTTT
cdr3_aa: CASSIGGTIPGELFF

clone_size: .
j_call: TRBJ1-2
v_call: TRBV3-1/TRBV3-2
d_call: TRBD1
cdr3_nt: TGTGCCAGCAGCCGGAACAAGGGACAGGGAGATGGCTACACCTTC
cdr3_aa: CASSRNKGQGDGYTF

clone_size: few
j_call: TRBJ1-1
v_call: TRBV18
d_call: .
cdr3_nt: TGTGCCAGCTCAGTCTCCAGGGACACTGAAGCTTTCTTT
cdr3_aa: CASSVSRDTEAFF

clone_size: .
j_call: TRBJ2-3
v_call: TRBV29-1
d_call: TRBD1
cdr3_nt: TGCAGCGTTGCCCCGGGACAGGATAGCACAGATACGCAGTATTTT
cdr3_aa: CSVAPGQDSTDTQYF

clone_size: .
j_call: TRBJ2-3
v_call: TRBV6-5
d_call: .
cdr3_nt: TGTGCCAGCAGAACCAGATCTAGCACAGATACGCAGTATTTT
cdr3_aa: CASRTRSSTDTQYF

clone_size: .
j_call: TRBJ1-1
v_call: TRBV2
d_call: .
cdr3_nt: TGTGCCAGCAGTGAAACAGGGCGAGCTTTCTTT
cdr3_aa: CASSETGRAFF

clone_size: .
j_call: TRBJ1-2
v_call: TRBV28
d_call: .
cdr3_nt: TGTGCCAGCAGTTTAACGAAGCCCTATGGCTACACCTTC
cdr3_aa: CASSLTKPYGYTF

clone_size: .
j_call: TRBJ1-5
v_call: TRBV15
d_call: .
cdr3_nt: TGTGCCACCAGCAAAGGAGGGAATCAGCCCCAGCATTTT
cdr3_aa: CATSKGGNQPQHF

clone_size: once
j_call: TRBJ1-1
v_call: TRBV11-2
d_call: TRBD1
cdr3_nt: TGTGCCAGCAGCTTATCTAGGGGGCGGTTGGACACTGAAGCTTTCTTT
cdr3_aa: CASSLSRGRLDTEAFF

clone_size: .
j_call: TRBJ1-1
v_call: TRBV5-1
d_call: TRBD1
cdr3_nt: TGCGCCAGCAGCCTCTGGACAGGGGGGACCACTGAAGCTTTCTTT
cdr3_aa: CASSLWTGGTTEAFF

clone_size: .
j_call: TRBJ1-4
v_call: TRBV5-8
d_call: .
cdr3_nt: TGTGCCAGCAGCTTGTACAGGCGCAATGAAAAACTGTTTTTT
cdr3_aa: CASSLYRRNEKLFF

clone_size: .
j_call: TRBJ2-1
v_call: TRBV24-1
d_call: TRBD2
cdr3_nt: TGTGCCACCAGTGATCCCGGGACTAGCGCTACGGGGGAGCAGTTCTTC
cdr3_aa: CATSDPGTSATGEQFF

clone_size: .
j_call: TRBJ2-1
v_call: TRBV27
d_call: TRBD1
cdr3_nt: TGTGCCAGCAGTCCCCGGACAGGGGGATGGCTGTCTAGTAATGAGCAGTTCTTC
cdr3_aa: CASSPRTGGWLSSNEQFF

clone_size: .
j_call: TRBJ2-4
v_call: TRBV4-3
d_call: .
cdr3_nt: TGCGCCAGCAGCCAAGATAACCGACAGAGACTAGCCAAAAACATTCAGTACTTC
cdr3_aa: CASSQDNRQRLAKNIQYF

clone_size: .
j_call: TRBJ1-1
v_call: TRBV6-4
d_call: .
cdr3_nt: TGTGCCAGCAGTGAACAGGGCGGTGCTGAAGCTTTCTTT
cdr3_aa: CASSEQGGAEAFF

clone_size: .
j_call: TRBJ1-2
v_call: TRBV29-1
d_call: TRBD1
cdr3_nt: TGCAGCGCGACAGGGGAAGCTGGCTACACCTTC
cdr3_aa: CSATGEAGYTF

clone_size: .
j_call: TRBJ2-4
v_call: TRBV7-2
d_call: .
cdr3_nt: TGTGCCAGCAGCTCGGCGGTCCGAGCCAAAAACATTCAGTACTTC
cdr3_aa: CASSSAVRAKNIQYF

clone_size: .
j_call: TRBJ1-1
v_call: TRBV28
d_call: .
cdr3_nt: TGTGCCAGCAGTTTAGTGGGGCGAGCAGCTTTCTTT
cdr3_aa: CASSLVGRAAFF

clone_size: .
j_call: TRBJ1-4
v_call: TRBV27
d_call: TRBD1
cdr3_nt: TGTGCCAGCAGTCCCTCGACAGGGGCCAATGAAAAACTGTTTTTT
cdr3_aa: CASSPSTGANEKLFF

clone_size: .
j_call: TRBJ1-1
v_call: TRBV3-1/TRBV3-2
d_call: TRBD1
cdr3_nt: TGTGCCAGCAGCCAACCTACAGGGGGCACTGAAGCTTTCTTT
cdr3_aa: CASSQPTGGTEAFF

clone_size: .
j_call: TRBJ1-2
v_call: TRBV19
d_call: .
cdr3_nt: TGTGCCAGTAGTCCCGCCAGGATTGGCTACACCTTC
cdr3_aa: CASSPARIGYTF

clone_size: .
j_call: TRBJ1-1
v_call: TRBV5-6
d_call: .
cdr3_nt: TGTGCCAGCAGCTTACTTTCCAACCCCGGAGCTTTCTTT
cdr3_aa: CASSLLSNPGAFF

clone_size: .
j_call: TRBJ2-5
v_call: TRBV5-1
d_call: TRBD1
cdr3_nt: TGCGCCAGCAGCGCGGGACAGGCTCAAGAGACCCAGTACTTC
cdr3_aa: CASSAGQAQETQYF

clone_size: few
j_call: TRBJ1-5
v_call: TRBV7-9
d_call: .
cdr3_nt: TGTGCCAGCCAGCGGGAGGGTAGTCAGCCCCAGCATTTT
cdr3_aa: CASQREGSQPQHF

clone_size: .
j_call: TRBJ2-2
v_call: TRBV5-6
d_call: TRBD1
cdr3_nt: TGTGCCAGCAGCTTGGTTAAGGGACAGATCACCGGGGAGCTGTTTTTT
cdr3_aa: CASSLVKGQITGELFF

clone_size: .
j_call: TRBJ1-2
v_call: TRBV7-8
d_call: .
cdr3_nt: TGTGCCAGCAGCTTAAGTTTGAGGCTCGGCTCCTTTAACTATGGCTACACCTTC
cdr3_aa: CASSLSLRLGSFNYGYTF

clone_size: few
j_call: TRBJ1-6
v_call: TRBV4-3
d_call: .
cdr3_nt: TGCGCCAGCAGCCGCACAGCTAACTATAATTCACCCCTCCACTTT
cdr3_aa: CASSRTANYNSPLHF

clone_size: .
j_call: TRBJ1-2
v_call: TRBV29-1
d_call: .
cdr3_nt: TGCAGCGTTGCCGGTGGGGAGGTCGATGGCTACACCTTC
cdr3_aa: CSVAGGEVDGYTF